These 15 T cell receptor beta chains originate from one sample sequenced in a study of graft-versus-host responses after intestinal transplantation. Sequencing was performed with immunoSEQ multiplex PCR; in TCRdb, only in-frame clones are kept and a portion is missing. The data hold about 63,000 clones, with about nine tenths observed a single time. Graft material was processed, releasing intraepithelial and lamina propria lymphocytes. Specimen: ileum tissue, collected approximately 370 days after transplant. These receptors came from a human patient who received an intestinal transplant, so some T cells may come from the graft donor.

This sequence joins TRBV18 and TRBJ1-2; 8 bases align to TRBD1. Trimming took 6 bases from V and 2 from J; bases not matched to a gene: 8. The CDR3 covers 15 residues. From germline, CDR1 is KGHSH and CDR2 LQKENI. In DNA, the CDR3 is TGTGCCAGCTCGTCCACAGGGGGAATAAACTATGGCTACACCTTC. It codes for CASSSTGGINYGYTF.

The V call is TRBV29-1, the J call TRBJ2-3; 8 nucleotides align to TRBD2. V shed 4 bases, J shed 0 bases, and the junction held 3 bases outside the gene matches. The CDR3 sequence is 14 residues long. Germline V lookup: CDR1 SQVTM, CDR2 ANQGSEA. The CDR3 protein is CSVATSESTDTQYF. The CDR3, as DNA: TGCAGCGTTGCGACTAGCGAGAGCACAGATACGCAGTATTTT.

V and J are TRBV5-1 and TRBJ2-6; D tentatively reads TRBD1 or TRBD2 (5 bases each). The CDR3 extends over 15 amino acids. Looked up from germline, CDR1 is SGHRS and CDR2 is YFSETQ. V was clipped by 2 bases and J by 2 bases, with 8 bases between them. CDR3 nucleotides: TGCGCCAGCAGCTTAAGGGGAGCTGGGGCCAACGTCCTGACTTTC. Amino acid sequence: CASSLRGAGANVLTF. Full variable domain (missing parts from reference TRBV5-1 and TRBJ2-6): KAGVTQTPRYLIKTRGQQVTLSCSPISGHRSVSWYQQTPGQGLQFLFEYFSETQRNKGNFPGRFSGRQFSNSRSEMNVSTLELGDSALYLCASSLRGAGANVLTFGAGSRLTVL.

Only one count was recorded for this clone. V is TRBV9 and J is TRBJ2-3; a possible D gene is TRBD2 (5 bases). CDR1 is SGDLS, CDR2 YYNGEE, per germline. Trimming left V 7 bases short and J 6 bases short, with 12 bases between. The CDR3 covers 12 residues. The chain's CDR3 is CASQSEGDTQYF. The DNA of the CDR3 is TGTGCCAGCCAATCCGAGGGCGATACGCAGTATTTT.

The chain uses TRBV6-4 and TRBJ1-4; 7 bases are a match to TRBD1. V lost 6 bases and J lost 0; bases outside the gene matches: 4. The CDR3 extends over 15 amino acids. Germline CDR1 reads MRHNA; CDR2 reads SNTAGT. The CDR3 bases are TGTGCCAGCAGGGCTCAGGGGGCAACTAATGAAAAACTGTTTTTT. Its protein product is CASRAQGATNEKLFF.

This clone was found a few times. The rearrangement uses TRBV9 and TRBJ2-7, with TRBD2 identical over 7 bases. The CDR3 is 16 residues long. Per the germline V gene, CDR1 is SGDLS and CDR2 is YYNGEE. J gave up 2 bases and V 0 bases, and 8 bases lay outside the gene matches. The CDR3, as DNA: TGTGCCAGCAGCGTAGAAGGAGGGACTAACCCCTACGAGCAGTACTTC. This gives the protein CASSVEGGTNPYEQYF.

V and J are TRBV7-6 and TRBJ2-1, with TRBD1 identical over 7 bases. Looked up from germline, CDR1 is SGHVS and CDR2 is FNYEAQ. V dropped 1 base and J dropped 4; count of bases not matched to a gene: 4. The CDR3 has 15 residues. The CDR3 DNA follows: TGTGCCAGCAGCTTAGATGACAGGGCGTACAATGAGCAGTTCTTC. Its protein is CASSLDDRAYNEQFF.

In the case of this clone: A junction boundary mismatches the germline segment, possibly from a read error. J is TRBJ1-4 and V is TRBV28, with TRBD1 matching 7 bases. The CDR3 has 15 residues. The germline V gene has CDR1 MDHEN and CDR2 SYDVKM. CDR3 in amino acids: CASNLRDRENEKLFF. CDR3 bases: TGTGCCAGCAATTTAAGGGACAGAGAAAATGAAAAACTGTTTTTT.

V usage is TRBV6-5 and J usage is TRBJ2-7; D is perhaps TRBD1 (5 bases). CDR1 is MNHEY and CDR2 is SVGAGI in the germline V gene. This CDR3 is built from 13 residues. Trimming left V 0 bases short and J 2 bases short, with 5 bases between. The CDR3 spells CASSYSDTYEQYF. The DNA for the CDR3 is TGTGCCAGCAGTTACTCGGACACCTACGAGCAGTACTTC.

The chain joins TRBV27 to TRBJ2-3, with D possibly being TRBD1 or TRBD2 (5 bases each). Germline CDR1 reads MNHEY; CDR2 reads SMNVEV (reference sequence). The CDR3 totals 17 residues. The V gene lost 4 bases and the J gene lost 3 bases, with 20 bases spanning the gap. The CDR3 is CASSWGPEGLETDTQYF. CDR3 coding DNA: TGTGCCAGCAGTTGGGGCCCTGAGGGGCTTGAGACAGATACGCAGTATTTT.

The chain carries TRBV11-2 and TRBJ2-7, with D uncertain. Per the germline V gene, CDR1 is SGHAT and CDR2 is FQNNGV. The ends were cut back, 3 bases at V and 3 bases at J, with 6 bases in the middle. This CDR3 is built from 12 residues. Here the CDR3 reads CASSLDDYEQYF. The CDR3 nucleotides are TGTGCCAGCAGCTTGGACGACTACGAGCAGTACTTC.

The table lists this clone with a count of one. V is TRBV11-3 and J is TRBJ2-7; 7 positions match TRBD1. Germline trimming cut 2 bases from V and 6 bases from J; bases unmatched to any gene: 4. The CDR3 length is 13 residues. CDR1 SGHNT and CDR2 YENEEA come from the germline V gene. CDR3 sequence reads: CASSLRSGGEQYF. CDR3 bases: TGTGCCAGCAGCTTACGGTCAGGGGGCGAGCAGTACTTC.

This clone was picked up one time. The CDR3 sequence: CASSLVPAGGRNEQFF. CDR3 sequence (DNA): TGCGCCAGCAGCTTGGTCCCAGCGGGGGGACGGAATGAGCAGTTCTTC. The chain couples TRBV5-1 to TRBJ2-1, with 9 bases identical to TRBD2. Looked up from germline, CDR1 is SGHRS and CDR2 is YFSETQ. The CDR3 covers 16 residues. J lost 7 bases, V lost 0 bases, and 8 bases had no gene match.

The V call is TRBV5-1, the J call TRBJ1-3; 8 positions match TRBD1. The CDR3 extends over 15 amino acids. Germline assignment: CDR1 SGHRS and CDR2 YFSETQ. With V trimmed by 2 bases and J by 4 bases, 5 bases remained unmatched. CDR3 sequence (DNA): TGCGCCAGCAGCTTTACAGGGGGGTCCGGAAACACCATATATTTT. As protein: CASSFTGGSGNTIYF.

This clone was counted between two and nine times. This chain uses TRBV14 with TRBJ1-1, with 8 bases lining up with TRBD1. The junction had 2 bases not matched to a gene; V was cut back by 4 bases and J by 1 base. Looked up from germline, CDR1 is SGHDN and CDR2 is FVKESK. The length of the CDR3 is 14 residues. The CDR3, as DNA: TGTGCCAGCAGCCTAGGACAGGGGAACACTGAAGCTTTCTTT. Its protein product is CASSLGQGNTEAFF. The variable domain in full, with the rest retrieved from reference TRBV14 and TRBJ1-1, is EAGVTQFPSHSVIEKGQTVTLRCDPISGHDNLYWYRRVMGKEIKFLLHFVKESKQDESGMPNNRFLAERTGGTYSTLKVQPAELEDSGVYFCASSLGQGNTEAFFGQGTRLTVV.